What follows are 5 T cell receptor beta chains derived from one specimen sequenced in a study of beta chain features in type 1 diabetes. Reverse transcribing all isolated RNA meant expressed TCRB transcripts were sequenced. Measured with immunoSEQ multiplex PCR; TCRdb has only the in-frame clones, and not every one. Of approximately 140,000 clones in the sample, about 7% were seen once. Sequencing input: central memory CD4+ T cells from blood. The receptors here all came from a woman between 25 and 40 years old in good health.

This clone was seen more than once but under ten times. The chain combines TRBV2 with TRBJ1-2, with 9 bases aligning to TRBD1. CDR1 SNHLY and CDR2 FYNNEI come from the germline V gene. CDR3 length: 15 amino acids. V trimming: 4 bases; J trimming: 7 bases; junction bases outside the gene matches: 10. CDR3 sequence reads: CASSAPGQGYSGYTF. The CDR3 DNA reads TGTGCCAGCAGTGCCCCCGGACAGGGGTACTCTGGCTACACCTTC.

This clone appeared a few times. Here the CDR3 reads CASSPYPGVPDTQYF. CDR3 in DNA: TGTGCCAGCAGTCCTTATCCGGGAGTGCCAGATACGCAGTATTTT. V is TRBV6-6 and J is TRBJ2-3, with D possibly TRBD2 on 6 matching bases. From germline, CDR1 is MNHNY and CDR2 SVGAGI (reference sequence). The CDR3 spans 15 residues. V was cut by 5 bases and J by 4 bases, with 16 bases left in between.

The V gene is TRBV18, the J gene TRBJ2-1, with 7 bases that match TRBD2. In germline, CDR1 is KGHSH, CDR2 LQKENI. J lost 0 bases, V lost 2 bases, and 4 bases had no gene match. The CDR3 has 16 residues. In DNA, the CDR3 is TGTGCCAGCTCACCAAACGGCGGGAGCTCCTACAATGAGCAGTTCTTC. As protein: CASSPNGGSSYNEQFF.

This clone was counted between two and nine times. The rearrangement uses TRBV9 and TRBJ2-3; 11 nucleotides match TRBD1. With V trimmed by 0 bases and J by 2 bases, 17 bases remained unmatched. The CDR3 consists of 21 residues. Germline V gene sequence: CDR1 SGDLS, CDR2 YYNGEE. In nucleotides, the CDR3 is TGTGCCAGCAGCGTAGCTTTGGAGGTACCAGGGACAGGGGGGATCACAGATACGCAGTATTTT. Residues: CASSVALEVPGTGGITDTQYF.

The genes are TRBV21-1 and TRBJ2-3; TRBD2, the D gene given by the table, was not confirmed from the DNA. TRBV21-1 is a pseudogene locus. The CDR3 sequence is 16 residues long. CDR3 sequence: CASSKDERVGGDTQYF. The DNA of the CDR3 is TGTGCCAGCAGCAAAGATGAGCGGGTGGGCGGAGATACGCAGTATTTT.